These 12 T cell receptor beta chains share one sample of origin, sequenced in a study of T cells in Graves' hyperthyroidism and ophthalmopathy. Amplified regions were TCR beta CDR3 sequences from RNA transcripts. HTBI primers were the set used in a first-round RT-PCR of the TCR CDR3. TCRdb redid the calling of the multiplex PCR reads with MiXCR, one entry per CDR3 protein. The sample holds around 260,000 distinct CDR3 sequences, less than 30% seen once. Sequencing used blood. These receptors all come from a man aged 35-49 years with Graves' hyperthyroidism that later progressed to Graves' ophthalmopathy.

This clonotype was observed many times. This chain connects TRBV6-5 to TRBJ2-7; D is possibly TRBD1 (6 bases). The germline CDR1 and CDR2 sequences are MNHEY and SVGAGI. This CDR3 comprises 14 residues. Between the trimmed V and J ends, which lost 9 bases and 0 bases, there was a span of 15 bases. CDR3 sequence: CASRKQGSSYEQYF. The CDR3 DNA reads as TGTGCCAGTCGGAAACAGGGTTCCTCCTACGAGCAGTACTTC.

This clonotype has a count of ten or more. The V gene is TRBV28, the J gene TRBJ1-1, with unresolved D. Per the germline V gene, CDR1 is MDHEN and CDR2 is SYDVKM. CDR3 length: 14 residues. Trimming pared 6 bases from V and 4 bases from J, leaving 15 bases between. CDR3 loop: CASRDSREFTEAFF. The CDR3 bases are TGTGCCAGCAGAGATTCCCGGGAGTTCACTGAAGCTTTCTTT.

This clonotype was seen repeatedly, ten times or more. The V gene is TRBV6-2 or TRBV6-3, the J gene TRBJ2-7; the match to TRBD2 covers 7 bases. The CDR3 is 14 residues long. Trimming at V came to 7 bases and at J to 2 bases, leaving 8 bases not matched to a gene. The germline V gene encodes CDR1 MNHEY and CDR2 SVGEGT. The CDR3 here is CASTWDYGTYEQYF. CDR3 sequence (DNA): TGTGCCAGCACGTGGGACTACGGGACCTACGAGCAGTACTTC.

This clonotype turned up a few times. The chain is built from TRBV20-1 and TRBJ2-4, with a possible D match to TRBD2 (5 bases). The CDR3 length is 15 residues. Trimming took off 2 bases at V and 7 bases at J, with 18 bases between the two ends. CDR1 and CDR2 (germline): DFQATT, SNEGSKA (reference sequence). In DNA form, the CDR3 reads TGCAGTGCTAGATTTAGGACTGAGCTGGGGAACATTCAGTACTTC. Its protein product is CSARFRTELGNIQYF.

This clonotype was observed at least ten times. CDR3 nucleotide sequence: TGCGCCAGCAGCGGGGGCTTACTAGCAGAACAAGAGACCCAGTACTTC. This codes for CASSGGLLAEQETQYF. The chain recombines TRBV5-1 with TRBJ2-5; D possibly uses TRBD1 or TRBD2 (6 bases each). The CDR3 spans 16 residues. V was trimmed by 4 bases and J by 2 bases, leaving 18 bases between them. Germline V lookup: CDR1 SGHRS, CDR2 YFSETQ.

This clonotype was seen many times. This chain links TRBV12-3 or TRBV12-4 with TRBJ1-3, with a tentative D call TRBD1 (5 bases). Trimming pared 8 bases from V and 0 bases from J, leaving 14 bases between. The CDR3 loop spans 15 amino acids. DNA for the CDR3: TGTGCCAGCCGATCCCAGGGCCTCTCTGGAAACACCATATATTTT. Protein sequence: CASRSQGLSGNTIYF.

There are a few counts of this clonotype. The rearrangement uses TRBV6-1 and TRBJ2-7; D gene uncertain. Per germline, CDR1 MNHNS and CDR2 SASEGT. V dropped 6 bases and J dropped 3 bases, with 12 bases sitting between them. This CDR3 has 13 residues. This CDR3 is CASRWGLIYEQYF. CDR3 nucleotide sequence: TGTGCCAGCAGGTGGGGTTTGATCTACGAGCAGTACTTC.

This clonotype was detected many times. The V gene is TRBV27, the J gene TRBJ1-1; 8 bases match TRBD1. The CDR3 sequence is 15 residues long. Germline CDR1 MNHEY, CDR2 SMNVEV (reference sequence). V trimming: 2 bases; J trimming: 1 base; junction bases outside the gene matches: 3. In DNA form, the CDR3 reads TGTGCCAGCAGTTTAAGGACAGGGCAGAACACTGAAGCTTTCTTT. It translates to CASSLRTGQNTEAFF.

This clonotype was recorded at least ten times. This chain uses TRBV18 with TRBJ2-7; either TRBD1 or TRBD2 may supply D (6 bases each). Trimming took 6 bases from V and 5 from J, leaving 17 bases between them. This CDR3 comprises 14 residues. CDR1 is KGHSH and CDR2 is LQKENI in the germline V gene. The CDR3 loop is CASSTTGGRNEQYF. The DNA of the CDR3 is TGTGCCAGCTCTACCACCGGGGGCAGGAACGAGCAGTACTTC.

This clonotype was detected many times. The chain employs TRBV29-1 and TRBJ1-1; the match to TRBD1 covers 9 bases. Per the germline V gene, CDR1 is SQVTM and CDR2 is ANQGSEA. This CDR3 contains 13 residues. V trimming: 6 bases; J trimming: 5 bases; junction bases outside the gene matches: 7. In DNA form, the CDR3 reads TGCAGCGTAGGGACAGGGTTGAGGACTGAAGCTTTCTTT. Translation gives CSVGTGLRTEAFF. Using reference TRBV29-1 and TRBJ1-1 for the parts outside the CDR3, the full variable domain is SAVISQKPSRDICQRGTSLTIQCQVDSQVTMMFWYRQQPGQSLTLIATANQGSEATYESGFVIDKFPISRPNLTFSTLTVSNMSPEDSSIYLCSVGTGLRTEAFFGQGTRLTVV.

The V call is TRBV6-1, the J call TRBJ1-2; D gene unclear. V lost 6 bases to trimming and J lost 8 bases, with 16 bases between them. Germline-derived CDR1 and CDR2 are MNHNS and SASEGT. The CDR3 has 13 residues. The CDR3 DNA sequence: TGTGCCAGCAGAGAGGAGGGTCCAATCGGCTACACCTTC. It codes for CASREEGPIGYTF.

This clonotype was seen more than once but under ten times. The chain employs TRBV15 and TRBJ1-1; TRBD1 might be the D (6 bases). The CDR3 runs to 14 residues. Looked up from germline, CDR1 is LNHNV and CDR2 is YYDKDF (reference sequence). V lost 0 bases to trimming and J lost 4 bases, with 9 bases between them. The CDR3 nucleotides read TGTGCCACCAGCAGAGAGGGACACCTCACTGAAGCTTTCTTT. This encodes CATSREGHLTEAFF.